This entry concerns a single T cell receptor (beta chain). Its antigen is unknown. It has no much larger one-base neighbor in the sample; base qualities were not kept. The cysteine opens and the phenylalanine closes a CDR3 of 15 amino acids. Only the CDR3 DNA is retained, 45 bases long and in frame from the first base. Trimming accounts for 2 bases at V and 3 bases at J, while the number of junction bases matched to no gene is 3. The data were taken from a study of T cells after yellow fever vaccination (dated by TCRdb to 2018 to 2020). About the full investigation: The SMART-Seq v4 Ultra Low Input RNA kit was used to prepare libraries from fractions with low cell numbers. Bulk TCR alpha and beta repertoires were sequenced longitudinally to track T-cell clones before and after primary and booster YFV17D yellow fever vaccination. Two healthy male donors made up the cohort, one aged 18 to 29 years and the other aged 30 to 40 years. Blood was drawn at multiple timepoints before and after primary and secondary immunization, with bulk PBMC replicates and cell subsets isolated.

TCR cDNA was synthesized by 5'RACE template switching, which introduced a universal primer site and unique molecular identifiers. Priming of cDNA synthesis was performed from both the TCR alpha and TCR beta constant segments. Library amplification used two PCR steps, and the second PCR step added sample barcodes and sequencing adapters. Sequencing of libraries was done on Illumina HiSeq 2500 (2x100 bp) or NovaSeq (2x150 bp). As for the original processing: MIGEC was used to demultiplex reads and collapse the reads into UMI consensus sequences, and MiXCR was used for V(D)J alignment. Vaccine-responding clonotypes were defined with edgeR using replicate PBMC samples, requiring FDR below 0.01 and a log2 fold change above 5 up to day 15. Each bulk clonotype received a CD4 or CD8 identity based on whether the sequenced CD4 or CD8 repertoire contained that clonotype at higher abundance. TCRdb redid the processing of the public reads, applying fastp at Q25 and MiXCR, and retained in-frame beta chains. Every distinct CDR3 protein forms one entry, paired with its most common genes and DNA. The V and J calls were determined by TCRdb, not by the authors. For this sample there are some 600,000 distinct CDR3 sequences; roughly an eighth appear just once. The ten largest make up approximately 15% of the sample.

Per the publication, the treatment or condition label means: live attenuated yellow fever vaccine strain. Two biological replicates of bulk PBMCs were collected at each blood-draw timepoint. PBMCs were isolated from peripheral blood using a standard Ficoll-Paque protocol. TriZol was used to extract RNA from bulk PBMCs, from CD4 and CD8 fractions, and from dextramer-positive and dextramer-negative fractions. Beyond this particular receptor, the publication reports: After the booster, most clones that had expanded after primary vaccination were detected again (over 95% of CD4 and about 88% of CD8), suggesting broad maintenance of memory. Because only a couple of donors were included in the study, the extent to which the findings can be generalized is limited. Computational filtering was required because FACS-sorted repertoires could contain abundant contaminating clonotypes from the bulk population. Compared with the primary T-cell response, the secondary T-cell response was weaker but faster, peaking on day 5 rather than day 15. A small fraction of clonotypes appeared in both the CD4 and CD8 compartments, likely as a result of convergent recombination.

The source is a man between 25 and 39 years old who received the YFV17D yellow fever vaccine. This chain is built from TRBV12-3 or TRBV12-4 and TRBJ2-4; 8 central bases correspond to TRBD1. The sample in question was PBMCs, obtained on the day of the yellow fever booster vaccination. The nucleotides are TGTGCCAGCAGTTTATCGGACAGGGACAAAAACATTCAGTACTTC. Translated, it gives CASSLSDRDKNIQYF.